This T cell receptor (beta chain) came from a study of Japanese encephalitis immunity and Zika vaccine responses (dated by TCRdb to the early 2020s). Regarding the study in general: Each included participant got alum-adjuvanted ZPIV three times, at weeks 0, 4 and 28, with every dose being 5.0 ug. The study asked whether earlier vaccination against Japanese encephalitis virus (JEV) or yellow fever virus (YFV) shaped CD4 T cell responses to the Zika vaccine. One dose of YFV vaccine (YF-VAX) was administered before ZPIV to about 12 participants, and 8 to 10 participants were flavivirus-naive. Six or seven representative participants from each pre-vaccination group were selected for TCR sequencing, using samples from week 0 (after pre-vaccination and before ZPIV) and week 52. The ZIKV peptides, 15-mers that overlapped by 11 residues, were chosen for containing NetMHCpan/NetMHCII-predicted epitopes with affinity below 50 nM. In addition, the TCR repertoires of a few flavivirus-naive individuals were analyzed at weeks 2, 6 and 52 after ZPIV vaccination began. For stimulation, either ZIKV structural-protein peptide pools divided into flavivirus-conserved and non-conserved sets were used, or JEV or YFV peptides matching the pre-vaccination. A two-dose regimen of JEV vaccine (IXIARO), with doses given 28 days apart, was administered to around 12 participants two to three months before the first ZPIV dose.

According to the germline V gene, CDR1 reads LGHNA and CDR2 reads YNFKEQ. Counted from cysteine to phenylalanine, this CDR3 has 14 amino acids. Here the CDR3 DNA is all that survives: 42 bases in frame from base 1. By sample share, this clonotype is hyperexpanded (1% or more). At one of its ends the junction is not consistent with the germline gene, which may arise from a read error. To prepare the library, 5' RACE was applied. TCRbeta libraries were pooled in proportion to their sorted cell numbers before sequencing. Total RNA was extracted from sorted cells with RNAzol RT, and cDNA was synthesized with an oligo(dT) primer and a template-switching oligo. The TCRbeta V-CDR3-J region was amplified by PCR between a SMARTer oligo primer and a TCRbeta constant-region primer using Kapa HiFi. Illumina adaptors and sample-specific index barcodes were added in a second PCR, with HighPrep bead cleanup and a Bioanalyzer check confirming a band of roughly 650 bp. Libraries were sequenced on an Illumina MiSeq with 2x151 bp paired-end reads. In the source study's methods: An in-house Java program demultiplexed the reads, while MiXCR assigned TCRbeta annotations and counted clonotypes. Repertoire overlap used Morisita-Horn indices from the R package vegan, with UPGMA clustering and Circos plots of recurring clonotypes. Shannon diversity and richness were normalized to the highest possible value given the input cell numbers, yielding values from 0 to 1. CDR3beta sequences were aligned with MUSCLE, distances were computed with SeqinR, and multidimensional scaling was plotted in R. Through fastp at Q25 and MiXCR, TCRdb rebuilt clones from the public reads, retaining in-frame beta chains. Entries that share a CDR3 protein sequence are merged under the most common genes and DNA. The V and J calls here are based on TCRdb, not the publication. This sample comprises around 410 distinct CDR3 sequences, 0.73% of them detected only once. The ten largest clones add up to about 35% of the sample.

Points the paper makes about the study in general: Only a few individuals showed CD8 T cell responses to the ZIKV peptide pools, and those responses were of very low magnitude. In JEV-pre-vaccinated donors, the repertoire richness of CD4 T cells responding to conserved ZIKV epitopes decreased significantly after ZPIV. Sample size limitations prevented peptide-pool deconvolution, so the individual peptides driving cross-reactive responses were not identified. Higher repertoire similarity across time-points and stimulations was observed in JEV-pre-vaccinated donors than in YFV-pre-vaccinated donors, indicating that more clonotypes were common to ZIKV and JEV stimulation. The samples grouped by participant and showed no similarity across individuals, which suggests that no public TCRs were detected. Rather than the whole vaccinated cohort, the analysis covered just a subset of trial participants, namely those who received three doses and had adequate samples.

PBMCs were labeled with CellTrace CFSE and cultured for less than seven days in RPMI with approximately 8.6% human serum plus peptide pools at 0.9 to 1 ug/mL each. On a BD FACSAria, proliferating CD4 T cells were sorted without fixation as live CD56-CD19-CD16-CD3+CD4+ CFSE-low cells. Enrolled adults were healthy and seronegative for ZIKV, JEV, YFV, DENV and WNV by microneutralization screening. Samples came from a phase 1, double-blinded, randomized, placebo-controlled trial of an alum-adjuvanted Zika purified-inactivated virus (ZPIV) vaccine. Peripheral blood mononuclear cells were isolated using a standard procedure and then kept frozen in liquid nitrogen until they were used.

Recombination joined TRBV4-2 with TRBJ1-2, with a weak D call of TRBD1 (5 bases match). Sequenced here: antigen-activated CD4+ T cells from blood, cultured, sampled during a Zika inactivated vaccine study. The source of this sequence is an adult woman who received an inactivated Zika virus vaccine. The CDR3 sequence is CASSQVGPSGGYTF. The DNA reads TGCGCCAGCAGCCAAGTGGGGCCCTCCGGGGGCTACACCTTC.